These 29 T cell receptor beta chains came from one sample sequenced in a study of OX40 agonist ivuxolimab in advanced cancers. TCRdb's copy holds only in-frame clones and misses some; the assay was immunoSEQ multiplex PCR. The sample includes about 96,000 clones, 70% to 85% of them seen just once. The sample was CD4+ or CD8+ T cells sorted from blood, taken in a trial of the OX40 agonist ivuxolimab. The receptors derive from an adult with an advanced solid tumor such as melanoma, head and neck, liver or kidney cancer.

The V gene is TRBV5-8, the J gene TRBJ1-2; D remains ambiguous. From germline, CDR1 is SGHTS and CDR2 YDEGEE. Trimming removed 2 bases at V and 4 bases at J, with 9 bases between. The CDR3 has 13 amino acids. Here the CDR3 DNA reads TGTGCCAGCAGCTTTGGGGTGGCCTATGGCTACACCTTC. Amino acids: CASSFGVAYGYTF.

The rearrangement uses TRBV19 and TRBJ1-5; TRBD1 matches 7 bases. Per the germline V gene, CDR1 is LNHDA and CDR2 is SQIVND (reference sequence). Trimming removed 3 bases from V and 0 bases from J; junction bases left unmatched: 5. This CDR3 region has 16 residues. The CDR3 nucleotides are TGTGCCAGTAGTATGGGACAGACAAATAGCAATCAGCCCCAGCATTTT. Translated: CASSMGQTNSNQPQHF.

The chain links TRBV5-4 to TRBJ2-1; 9 bases align to TRBD2. The trim removed 0 bases at V and 0 bases at J, leaving 4 bases unmatched. This CDR3 has 17 amino acids. The germline CDR1 and CDR2 sequences are SGHNT and YYREEE (reference sequence). CDR3 DNA sequence: TGTGCCAGCAGCTTGGATAGCGGGAGAACCTCCTACAATGAGCAGTTCTTC. Amino acid sequence: CASSLDSGRTSYNEQFF.

This clone was seen a few times. V and J are TRBV5-1 and TRBJ2-7; 10 bases are a match to TRBD2. Germline V CDR1 and CDR2: SGHRS, YFSETQ. V was clipped by 6 bases and J by 2 bases; unmatched bases: 5. CDR3 length equals 14 residues. CDR3 DNA sequence: TGCGCCAGCAAGCGGGAGGGCGGAACCTACGAGCAGTACTTC. Its translation: CASKREGGTYEQYF.

This clone was counted only a few times. The V call is TRBV5-1, the J call TRBJ1-2; D remains ambiguous. From germline, CDR1 is SGHRS and CDR2 YFSETQ. This CDR3 is 14 amino acids long. V lost 0 bases and J lost 4, with 10 bases in between. CDR3 amino acids: CASSLADPFYGYTF. In DNA form, the CDR3 reads TGCGCCAGCAGCTTGGCCGATCCTTTCTATGGCTACACCTTC.

The J gene is TRBJ1-2, the V gene TRBV2; D possibly corresponds to TRBD1 (6 bases). Trimming removed 4 bases from V and 7 bases from J, with 19 bases in between. The CDR3 contains 15 residues. The V gene's germline CDR1 is SNHLY and CDR2 FYNNEI. This CDR3 is CASSGSTGHWGGYTF. CDR3 bases: TGTGCCAGCAGTGGGTCGACAGGTCATTGGGGTGGCTACACCTTC.

This chain joins TRBV6-6 and TRBJ2-1; the match to TRBD2 covers 8 bases. CDR1 and CDR2 from the germline V gene are MNHNY and SVGAGI (reference sequence). V lost 2 bases and J lost 7; bases outside the gene matches: 1. This CDR3 spans 13 amino acids. The CDR3, as DNA: TGTGCCAGCAGTTACGGGACTAGAAATGAGCAGTTCTTC. Translated, it gives CASSYGTRNEQFF.

The V gene is TRBV7-2, the J gene TRBJ1-2, with no clear D. Per germline, CDR1 SGHTA and CDR2 FQGNSA. Between the trimmed V and J ends, which lost 2 bases and 2 bases, there was a span of 6 bases. This CDR3 contains 13 residues. Here the CDR3 reads CASSLKWNYGYTF. The CDR3, as DNA: TGTGCCAGCAGCTTAAAATGGAACTATGGCTACACCTTC.

J is TRBJ1-2 and V is TRBV5-4, with a weak D call TRBD1 (5 bases). Germline V CDR1 and CDR2: SGHNT, YYREEE (reference sequence). The V end was cut by 2 bases, the J end by 1 base, with 12 bases between. The CDR3 is 15 residues long. The CDR3 is CASSFQGEGNYGYTF. DNA for the CDR3: TGTGCCAGCAGCTTTCAGGGTGAGGGTAACTATGGCTACACCTTC. Variable domain in full (rest from reference TRBV5-4 and TRBJ1-2): ETGVTQSPTHLIKTRGQQVTLRCSSQSGHNTVSWYQQALGQGPQFIFQYYREEENGRGNFPPRFSGLQFPNYSSELNVNALELDDSALYLCASSFQGEGNYGYTFGSGTRLTVV.

The CDR3 DNA reads TGCGCCAGCAGCTCACAGGGCGGCTATGGCTACACCTTC. Its protein product is CASSSQGGYGYTF. The chain has TRBV5-1 and TRBJ1-2, with a weak D call TRBD1 (6 bases). The germline gives CDR1 SGHRS, CDR2 YFSETQ. The V end was cut by 3 bases, the J end by 4 bases, with 10 bases between. CDR3 size: 13 residues.

The V and J genes are TRBV7-9 and TRBJ1-1; maybe TRBD1 (5 bases). V was cut by 2 bases and J by 2 bases, with 9 bases left in between. The V gene's germline CDR1 is SEHNR and CDR2 FQNEAQ (reference sequence). This CDR3 has 14 amino acids. The CDR3 spells CASSLKQANTEAFF. CDR3 sequence (DNA): TGTGCCAGCAGCTTAAAACAGGCCAACACTGAAGCTTTCTTT.

This chain uses TRBV18 with TRBJ1-5; TRBD1 might be the D (5 bases). V shed 1 base and J shed 3 bases, with 13 bases lying between them. The CDR3 is 16 amino acids. Germline CDR1 and CDR2: KGHSH and LQKENI. The CDR3 protein is CASSPRGGGINQPQHF. As DNA, the CDR3 is TGTGCCAGCTCACCACGAGGTGGGGGGATCAATCAGCCCCAGCATTTT. Filled out from reference TRBV18 and TRBJ1-5, the complete variable domain reads NAGVMQNPRHLVRRRGQEARLRCSPMKGHSHVYWYRQLPEEGLKFMVYLQKENIIDESGMPKERFSAEFPKEGPSILRIQQVVRGDSAAYFCASSPRGGGINQPQHFGDGTRLSIL.

This chain joins TRBV6-5 and TRBJ2-2; D perhaps matches TRBD1 (5 bases). The germline gives CDR1 MNHEY, CDR2 SVGAGI. The CDR3 consists of 14 residues. Trimming stripped 10 bases from V and 2 bases from J, with 14 bases between. CDR3 protein: CATLGAINTGELFF. The CDR3 bases are TGTGCCACGTTAGGGGCAATAAACACCGGGGAGCTGTTTTTT.

CDR3 sequence: CSVEVKGYTF. CDR3 bases: TGCAGCGTTGAAGTTAAGGGCTACACCTTC. The rearrangement uses TRBV29-1 and TRBJ1-2; D is ambiguous. With 1 base removed from V and 8 bases from J, the gap between germline ends came to 5 bases. CDR1 is SQVTM and CDR2 is ANQGSEA in the germline V gene. This CDR3 comprises 10 residues.

This clone was observed a handful of times. The chain joins TRBV9 to TRBJ1-5, with a weak D call TRBD1 (6 bases). CDR1 is SGDLS and CDR2 is YYNGEE in the germline V gene. The CDR3 consists of 15 residues. Trimming left V 3 bases short and J 10 bases short, with 20 bases between. The CDR3 bases are TGTGCCAGCAGCGGATCCCCGGACAGAGGGACCCCCCAGCATTTT. Residues: CASSGSPDRGTPQHF.

This clone appeared once. This rearrangement joins TRBV10-3 to TRBJ2-5; TRBD1 or TRBD2 may be the D gene (5 bases each). The germline V and J ends were trimmed by 6 bases and 5 bases, with 13 bases remaining between them. The CDR3 totals 13 residues. Germline V gene sequence: CDR1 ENHRY, CDR2 SYGVKD. The CDR3 DNA is TGTGCCATCAGGTCAGGGACCGCGGAGACCCAGTACTTC. Translation gives CAIRSGTAETQYF.

V gene TRBV2 combines with J gene TRBJ2-3, with a possible D match to TRBD1 (5 bases). Trimming took off 8 bases at V and 3 bases at J, with 21 bases between the two ends. This CDR3 has 16 amino acids. Germline V gene data show CDR1 as SNHLY and CDR2 as FYNNEI. CDR3: CASGPATTSGTDTQYF. The CDR3 DNA reads TGTGCCAGCGGCCCCGCCACCACCTCAGGGACAGATACGCAGTATTTT.

The chain joins TRBV6-5 to TRBJ1-2; TRBD1 aligns across 8 bases. Per the germline V gene, CDR1 is MNHEY and CDR2 is SVGAGI. V was pared by 6 bases and J by 5 bases, with 11 bases of the junction left unmatched. The CDR3 consists of 15 residues. CDR3 loop: CASRVTDRVRYGYTF. CDR3 nucleotide sequence: TGTGCCAGCAGGGTCACGGACAGGGTTCGTTATGGCTACACCTTC.

The gene calls are TRBV2 and TRBJ2-5; possibly TRBD1 for D (7 bases). Germline V gene lookup returns CDR1 SNHLY and CDR2 FYNNEI. The CDR3 is made up of 13 amino acids. V was clipped by 6 bases and J by 5 bases, with 13 bases between them. Written as DNA, the CDR3 is TGTGCCAGCAGGCCAGGGGGGTCGGAGACCCAGTACTTC. This sequence encodes CASRPGGSETQYF.

J is TRBJ1-2 and V is TRBV5-1; 9 bases line up with TRBD1. This CDR3 is built from 15 residues. Germline values: CDR1 SGHRS, CDR2 YFSETQ. V gave up 0 bases and J gave up 5 bases; unmatched junction bases: 5. The DNA of the CDR3 is TGCGCCAGCAGCTTGGCCACCGGACAGGGGTATGGCTACACCTTC. Translating gives CASSLATGQGYGYTF.

The rearrangement joins TRBV5-6 to TRBJ2-7; 7 bases are a match to TRBD1. Per germline, CDR1 SGHDT and CDR2 YYEEEE. V gave up 4 bases and J gave up 0 bases; unmatched junction bases: 7. This CDR3 is built from 15 residues. The CDR3 nucleotides are TGTGCCAGCAGCCCGGGACAGACGAGCTCCTACGAGCAGTACTTC. This sequence encodes CASSPGQTSSYEQYF.

This clone appeared a few times. The V call is TRBV6-5, the J call TRBJ2-7; 8 bases are a match to TRBD2. CDR1 is MNHEY, CDR2 SVGAGI, per germline. The CDR3 totals 16 residues. Unmatched junction bases numbered 6, after V lost 0 bases and J lost 2 bases. The CDR3 nucleotides read TGTGCCAGCAGTTACTCCTCGGGGGGGAGGGCCTACGAGCAGTACTTC. Translated: CASSYSSGGRAYEQYF.

This chain links TRBV2 with TRBJ2-2, with 7 bases fitting TRBD1. Trimming cost V 8 bases and J 0 bases; bases outside gene matches: 6. There are 15 residues in the CDR3. Per germline, CDR1 SNHLY and CDR2 FYNNEI. The CDR3 nucleotides read TGTGCCAGCGCTATACAGGGGTCGAACACCGGGGAGCTGTTTTTT. Translation: CASAIQGSNTGELFF.

The rearrangement links TRBV4-2 to TRBJ2-5; no definite D call. V dropped 4 bases and J dropped 5 bases, with 17 bases sitting between them. CDR1 and CDR2 (germline): LGHNA, YNFKEQ. This CDR3 has 15 residues. CDR3: CASSPAVDGWETQYF. DNA of the CDR3: TGTGCCAGCAGCCCCGCGGTGGATGGCTGGGAGACCCAGTACTTC.

This chain uses TRBV4-2 with TRBJ1-1; possible D gene TRBD1, 6 bases. The CDR3 has 14 amino acids. With 2 bases removed from V and 5 bases from J, the gap between germline ends came to 12 bases. Germline CDR1 reads LGHNA; CDR2 reads YNFKEQ. The CDR3 DNA sequence: TGTGCCAGCAGCCAAAAACAGGGTCGGACTGAAGCTTTCTTT. It specifies CASSQKQGRTEAFF.

CDR3 loop: CASSLLGTGRSEKLFF. DNA for the CDR3: TGTGCCAGCAGCCTACTAGGGACAGGGAGAAGTGAAAAACTGTTTTTT. The chain combines TRBV11-2 with TRBJ1-4; TRBD1 agrees at 9 bases. CDR3 length equals 16 residues. V trimming: 5 bases; J trimming: 7 bases; junction bases outside the gene matches: 11. The germline gives CDR1 SGHAT, CDR2 FQNNGV.

V and J are TRBV7-9 and TRBJ2-2, with D possibly being TRBD1 or TRBD2 (5 bases each). Germline CDR1 and CDR2: SEHNR and FQNEAQ (reference sequence). This CDR3 spans 16 amino acids. V was clipped by 5 bases and J by 0 bases, with 13 bases between them. The CDR3 nucleotides read TGTGCCAGCAGCAGCTGGGACCAACCGAACACCGGGGAGCTGTTTTTT. The encoded protein is CASSSWDQPNTGELFF.

This chain links TRBV6-1 with TRBJ2-2; no reliable D call. The CDR3 extends over 12 amino acids. Germline V gene data show CDR1 as MNHNS and CDR2 as SASEGT. The CDR3 sequence is CATYPYYGELFF. The CDR3 nucleotides are TGTGCTACCTACCCATATTACGGGGAGCTGTTTTTT.

J is TRBJ2-5 and V is TRBV7-2; 8 nucleotides agree with TRBD1. Germline assignment: CDR1 SGHTA and CDR2 FQGNSA. V shed 4 bases, J shed 11 bases, and the junction held 6 bases outside the gene matches. CDR3 length equals 12 residues. This CDR3 reads CASSSTGGEQYF. The CDR3 nucleotides are TGTGCCAGCAGCTCTACAGGGGGTGAGCAGTACTTC.